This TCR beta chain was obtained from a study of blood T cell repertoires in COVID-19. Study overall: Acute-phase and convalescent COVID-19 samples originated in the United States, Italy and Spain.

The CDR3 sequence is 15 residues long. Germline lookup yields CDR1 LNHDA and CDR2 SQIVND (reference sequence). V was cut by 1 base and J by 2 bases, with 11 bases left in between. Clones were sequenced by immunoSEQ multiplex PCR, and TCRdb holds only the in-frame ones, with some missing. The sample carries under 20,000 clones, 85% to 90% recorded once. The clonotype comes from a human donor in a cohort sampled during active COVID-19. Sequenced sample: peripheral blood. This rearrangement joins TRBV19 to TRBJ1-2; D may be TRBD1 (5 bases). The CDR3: CASSIGNRPNYGYTF. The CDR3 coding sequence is TGTGCCAGTAGTATAGGAAACAGGCCGAACTATGGCTACACCTTC.